A selection of T cell receptor beta chains follows, all from one sample in a study of identifying expanded T cells in peripheral blood. Libraries were prepared by immunoSEQ multiplex PCR; TCRdb keeps only in-frame clonotypes and omits some of them. The profile shows about 76,000 clones, 80% to 90% of them singletons. The sample consisted of blood. The receptors originated from a person aged 18-70 years in good health. The CDR3 runs from the conserved cysteine through the conserved F or W. D genes are given only for firm matches. Only some rows state a clone size, as once, few, many or a class for expanded clones.

J gene,clone size,V gene,D gene,CDR3 DNA,CDR3 protein
TRBJ1-2,NA,TRBV6-1,TRBD1,TGTGCCAGCAGTGAAAGGACAGGGGACTATGGCTACACCTTC,CASSERTGDYGYTF
TRBJ2-7,NA,TRBV11-2,NA,TGTGCCAGCAGCGCCACTATAGTGGCTTACGAGCAGTACTTC,CASSATIVAYEQYF
TRBJ2-5,NA,TRBV7-3,NA,TGTGCCAGCAGCGTTCTTGGGGGAGAGACCCAGTACTTC,CASSVLGGETQYF
TRBJ2-3,NA,TRBV19,NA,TGTGCCAGTAGTATGGGGAGCACAGATACGCAGTATTTT,CASSMGSTDTQYF
TRBJ1-5,NA,TRBV9,NA,TGTGCCAGCAGCCCCCGTGTAGGGCCCAATCAGCCCCAGCATTTT,CASSPRVGPNQPQHF
TRBJ2-7,few,TRBV19,TRBD2,TGTGCCAGTAGCCCCCAGGCTAGCGGAGGTGAGCAGTACTTC,CASSPQASGGEQYF
TRBJ2-7,NA,TRBV29-1,NA,TGCAGCGTCGGGACCGAGTCTCGGAACGAGCAGTACTTC,CSVGTESRNEQYF
TRBJ2-1,NA,TRBV6-1,TRBD1,TGTGCCAGCAGTGGCGAGGGACAGGCCTCGGGGGATCAGTTCTTC,CASSGEGQASGDQFF
TRBJ2-2,NA,TRBV7-7,NA,TGTGCTAGCAGCGCGGTAGGAGTTCCTGGCACCGGGGAGCTGTTTTTT,CASSAVGVPGTGELFF
TRBJ1-4,NA,TRBV5-6,TRBD1,TGTGCCAGCAGCTTAGGGCAGGGGGATGAAAAACTGTTTTTT,CASSLGQGDEKLFF
TRBJ2-2,NA,TRBV5-4,NA,TGTGCCAGCAGCTTGGAAGTGGCTACGAACACCGGGGAGCTGTTTTTT,CASSLEVATNTGELFF
TRBJ2-1,NA,TRBV28,NA,TGTGCCAGCTACAGGGAGGGGAGGTACAATGAGCAGTTCTTC,CASYREGRYNEQFF
TRBJ1-1,medium-sized,TRBV29-1,NA,TGCAGCGTTGAGAGTTTCCTGAACACTGAAGCTTTCTTT,CSVESFLNTEAFF
TRBJ2-7,NA,TRBV19,NA,TGTGCCAACCGGACCGGGCCTTGGGAGCAGTACTTC,CANRTGPWEQYF
TRBJ2-7,NA,TRBV7-2,NA,TGTGCCAGCAGCTTAGAGGGCGGACAAACGTACGAGCAGTACTTC,CASSLEGGQTYEQYF
TRBJ2-3,once,TRBV18,TRBD2,TGTGCCAGCTCCACTAGCGGGGTCACAGATACGCAGTATTTT,CASSTSGVTDTQYF
TRBJ2-7,NA,TRBV6-6,NA,TGTGCCAGCAGCCGGACACCCGGAGACTACGAGCAGTACTTC,CASSRTPGDYEQYF
TRBJ2-4,NA,TRBV19,TRBD1,TGTGCCAGTAGTGGACAGGGGGCGCATCACATTCAGTACTTC,CASSGQGAHHIQYF
TRBJ1-1,NA,TRBV28,NA,TGTGCCAGCAGATGGCCGGTGGATGAGGATTCCACTGAAGCTTTCTTT,CASRWPVDEDSTEAFF
TRBJ2-7,once,TRBV7-2,TRBD2,TGTGCCAGCAGCTTACGGCCCCTAGCGGGAGGCGGGTACGAGCAGTACTTC,CASSLRPLAGGGYEQYF
TRBJ2-6,NA,TRBV27,NA,TGTGCCAGCAGTTTTCAGGGGAGCTCTGGGGCCAACGTCCTGACTTTC,CASSFQGSSGANVLTF
TRBJ2-5,NA,TRBV15,TRBD2,TGTGCCACCAGCAGAGATCGACTAGCGGGAGACCAAGAGACCCAGTACTTC,CATSRDRLAGDQETQYF
TRBJ1-2,NA,TRBV28,NA,TGTGCCAGCAGTTTCGTGCACAGCTATGGCTACACCTTC,CASSFVHSYGYTF
TRBJ1-2,NA,TRBV6-1,NA,TGTGCCAGCTGTGACCCGAGGGCGGACCATGGCTACACCTTC,CASCDPRADHGYTF
TRBJ2-7,NA,TRBV5-6,NA,TGTGCCAGCAGCTTGTTACGGGCGCACGAGCAGTACTTC,CASSLLRAHEQYF
TRBJ2-3,few,TRBV9,NA,TGTGCCAGCAGCGGACACAGGGCAGATACGCAGTATTTT,CASSGHRADTQYF
TRBJ2-1,NA,TRBV21-1,NA,TGTGCCAGCAGCAAAGCGCTTTCTAGACTAGCGGGAGTCGGGACCTACAATGAGCAGTTCTTC,CASSKALSRLAGVGTYNEQFF
TRBJ1-4,NA,TRBV1,NA,TGCACCAGCAGCCAAGAGGTATTTAGGGGGCAGAAACTGTTTTTT,CTSSQEVFRGQKLFF
TRBJ1-2,NA,TRBV7-2,NA,TGTGCCAGCAATAGGGGGGTGATCTATGGCTACACCTTC,CASNRGVIYGYTF
TRBJ1-5,NA,TRBV28,NA,TGTGCCAGCAAAAACCAGGGATCGAGCAATCAGCCCCAGCATTTT,CASKNQGSSNQPQHF
TRBJ2-7,NA,TRBV29-1,NA,TGCAGCGTGGGGGCGGCAGGGGTAGAGAACTACGAGCAGTACTTC,CSVGAAGVENYEQYF
TRBJ2-7,NA,TRBV10-3,TRBD1,TGTGCCATCAGTGAGTCGACAGGGCCCTCCTACGAGCAGTACTTC,CAISESTGPSYEQYF
TRBJ2-7,NA,TRBV7-9,NA,TGTGCCAGCAGCGAATCGTCCGGGGAGCAGTACTTC,CASSESSGEQYF
TRBJ1-2,NA,TRBV5-1,NA,TGCGCCAGCAGCTTGAGGGCAGGGGTAGAGGCCGGGCCCTATGGCTACACCTTC,CASSLRAGVEAGPYGYTF
TRBJ2-2,NA,TRBV6-5,NA,TGTGCCAGCAGTTACGGGGAGGGGGCGTCTGGGGAGCTGTTTTTT,CASSYGEGASGELFF
TRBJ2-1,NA,TRBV15,TRBD2,TGTGCCACCAGCGAGACTAGCGGAAACAATGAGCAGTTCTTC,CATSETSGNNEQFF
TRBJ1-5,NA,TRBV7-9,NA,TGTGCCAGCAGCTTTGGGGATCAGCCCCAGCATTTT,CASSFGDQPQHF
TRBJ2-2,NA,TRBV18,TRBD1,TGTGCCAGCTCACCTCTCCTTCCGGGACAGGGGGCGAACGGGGAGCTGTTTTTT,CASSPLLPGQGANGELFF
TRBJ1-5,medium-sized,TRBV30,NA,TGTGCCTGGACCCAGGGCTCCGGTCAGCCCCAGCATTTT,CAWTQGSGQPQHF
TRBJ1-2,NA,TRBV7-9,TRBD1,TGTGCCAGCAGCCGACAGGGGCAAAACAACTATGGCTACACCTTC,CASSRQGQNNYGYTF
TRBJ1-4,NA,TRBV7-9,NA,TGTGCCAGCAGCTTAGACAGGTCCGAACGGGAAAAACTGTTTTTT,CASSLDRSEREKLFF
TRBJ1-4,NA,TRBV11-1,NA,TGTGCCAGCAGCGACCGGGCCACTAATGAAAAACTGTTTTTT,CASSDRATNEKLFF
TRBJ2-5,NA,TRBV27,NA,TGTGCCAGCAGTTTTACAGGGAAAGGAGAGACCCAGTACTTC,CASSFTGKGETQYF
TRBJ2-7,NA,TRBV7-3,NA,TGTGCCAGCAGCCGTTCCTACGAGCAGTACTTC,CASSRSYEQYF
TRBJ2-1,NA,TRBV7-2,NA,TGTGCCAGCAGCTTAGGCGGGACGGCCAATGAGCAGTTCTTC,CASSLGGTANEQFF
TRBJ1-2,NA,TRBV19,TRBD1,TGTGCCAGTAGTACGCAACAGGGGTTTGGTGGCTACACCTTC,CASSTQQGFGGYTF
TRBJ2-4,NA,TRBV4-3,TRBD1,TGCGCCAGCAGTCCAGGACAGGGGGCGAACATTCAGTACTTC,CASSPGQGANIQYF
TRBJ2-3,few,TRBV5-4,NA,TGTGCCAGCAGCCAAAAGCGGGCCACAGATACGCAGTATTTT,CASSQKRATDTQYF